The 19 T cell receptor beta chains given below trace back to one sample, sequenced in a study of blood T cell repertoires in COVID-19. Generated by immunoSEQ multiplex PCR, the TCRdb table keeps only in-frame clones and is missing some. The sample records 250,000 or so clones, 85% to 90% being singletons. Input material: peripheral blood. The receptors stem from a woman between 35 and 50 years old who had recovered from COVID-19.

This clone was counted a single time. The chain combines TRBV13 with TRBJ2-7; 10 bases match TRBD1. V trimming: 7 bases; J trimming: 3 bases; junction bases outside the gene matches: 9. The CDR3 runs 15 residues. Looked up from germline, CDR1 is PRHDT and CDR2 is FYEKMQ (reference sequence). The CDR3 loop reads CASTLVGTGVYEQYF. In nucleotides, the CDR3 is TGTGCCAGCACGCTTGTCGGGACAGGGGTCTACGAGCAGTACTTC.

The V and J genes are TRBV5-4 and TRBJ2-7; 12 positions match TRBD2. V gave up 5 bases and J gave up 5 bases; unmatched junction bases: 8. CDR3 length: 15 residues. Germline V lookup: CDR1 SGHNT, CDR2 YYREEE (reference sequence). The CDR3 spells CASRKELAGGHEQYV. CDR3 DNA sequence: TGTGCCAGCAGGAAAGAACTAGCGGGAGGCCACGAGCAGTACGTC.

CDR3 residues: CASGVTGGVTGELFF. For the CDR3, the DNA is TGTGCCAGTGGGGTGACGGGAGGGGTCACCGGGGAGCTGTTTTTT. The rearrangement joins TRBV19 to TRBJ2-2, with 8 bases matching TRBD2. The CDR3 spans 15 residues. Germline trimming cut 8 bases from V and 4 bases from J; bases unmatched to any gene: 9. From germline, CDR1 is LNHDA and CDR2 SQIVND (reference sequence).

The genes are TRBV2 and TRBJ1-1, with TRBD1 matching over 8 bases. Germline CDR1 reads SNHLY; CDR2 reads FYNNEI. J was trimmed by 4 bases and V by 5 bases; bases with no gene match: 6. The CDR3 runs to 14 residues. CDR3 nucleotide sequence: TGTGCCAGCAGTCGGGACAGGTCGGGCACTGAAGCTTTCTTT. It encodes CASSRDRSGTEAFF.

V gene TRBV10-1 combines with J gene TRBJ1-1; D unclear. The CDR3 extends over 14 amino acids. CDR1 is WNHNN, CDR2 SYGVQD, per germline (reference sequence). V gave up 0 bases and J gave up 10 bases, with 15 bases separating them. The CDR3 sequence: CASSESRGPKGAFF. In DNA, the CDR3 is TGCGCCAGCAGTGAGTCGAGAGGGCCCAAGGGAGCTTTCTTT.

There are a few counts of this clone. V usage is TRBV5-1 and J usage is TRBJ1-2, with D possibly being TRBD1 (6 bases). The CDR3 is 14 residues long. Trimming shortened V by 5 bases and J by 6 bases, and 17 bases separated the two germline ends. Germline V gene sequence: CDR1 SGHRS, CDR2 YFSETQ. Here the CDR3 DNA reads TGCGCCAGCAGGTTCAATCAGGGGTCCAATGGCTACACCTTC. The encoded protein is CASRFNQGSNGYTF.

The CDR3 nucleotides are TGTGCCAGCAGCCAGGGTGCGAGTAGCGGGAGATTAAACACAGATACGCAGTATTTT. Translating gives CASSQGASSGRLNTDTQYF. The rearrangement joins TRBV4-2 to TRBJ2-3; 9 bases match TRBD2. This CDR3 is 19 amino acids long. The trim removed 3 bases at V and 2 bases at J, leaving 15 bases unmatched. Per the germline V gene, CDR1 is LGHNA and CDR2 is YNFKEQ.

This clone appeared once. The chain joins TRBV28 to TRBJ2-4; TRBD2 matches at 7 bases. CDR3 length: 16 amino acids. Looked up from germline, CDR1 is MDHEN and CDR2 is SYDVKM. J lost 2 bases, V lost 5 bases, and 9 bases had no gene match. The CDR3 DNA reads TGTGCCAGCAGTACTACGTGGGGGGGATCCAAAAACATTCAGTACTTC. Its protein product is CASSTTWGGSKNIQYF.

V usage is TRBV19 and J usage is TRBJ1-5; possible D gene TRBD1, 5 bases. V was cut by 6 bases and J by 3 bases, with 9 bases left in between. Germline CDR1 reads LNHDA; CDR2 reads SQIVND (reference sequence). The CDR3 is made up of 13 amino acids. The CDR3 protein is CASRGQTNQPQHF. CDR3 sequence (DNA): TGTGCCAGTAGAGGACAAACCAATCAGCCCCAGCATTTT.

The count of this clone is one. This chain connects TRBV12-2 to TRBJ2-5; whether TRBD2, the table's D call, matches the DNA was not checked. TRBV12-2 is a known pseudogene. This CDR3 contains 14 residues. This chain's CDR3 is CAIRSGGFQETQYF. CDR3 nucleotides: TGTGCAATTCGATCGGGAGGATTCCAAGAGACCCAGTACTTC.

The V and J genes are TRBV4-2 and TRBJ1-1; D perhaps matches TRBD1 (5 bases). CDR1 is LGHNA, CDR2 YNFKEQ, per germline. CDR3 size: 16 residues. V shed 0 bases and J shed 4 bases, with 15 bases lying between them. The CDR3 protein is CASSQDGGTFSTEAFF. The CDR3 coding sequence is TGTGCCAGCAGCCAAGATGGAGGGACGTTTAGCACTGAAGCTTTCTTT.

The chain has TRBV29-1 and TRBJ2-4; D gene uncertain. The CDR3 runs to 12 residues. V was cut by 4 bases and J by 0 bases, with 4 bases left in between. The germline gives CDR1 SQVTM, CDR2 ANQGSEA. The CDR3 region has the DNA TGCAGCGTTGCTCTAGCCAAAAACATTCAGTACTTC. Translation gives CSVALAKNIQYF.

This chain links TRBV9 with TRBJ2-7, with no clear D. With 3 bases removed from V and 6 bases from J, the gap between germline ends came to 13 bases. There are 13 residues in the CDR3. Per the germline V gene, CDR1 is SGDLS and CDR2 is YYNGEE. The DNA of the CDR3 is TGTGCCAGCAGCGCAAACCCCGCGAGCGAGCAGTACGTC. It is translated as CASSANPASEQYV.

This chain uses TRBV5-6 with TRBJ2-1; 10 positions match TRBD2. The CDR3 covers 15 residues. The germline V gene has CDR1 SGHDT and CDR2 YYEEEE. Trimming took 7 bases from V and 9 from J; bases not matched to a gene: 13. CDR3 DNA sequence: TGTGCCAGCCGCATAGCGGGAGGCCTGGGGGGTGAGCAGTTCTTC. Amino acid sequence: CASRIAGGLGGEQFF.

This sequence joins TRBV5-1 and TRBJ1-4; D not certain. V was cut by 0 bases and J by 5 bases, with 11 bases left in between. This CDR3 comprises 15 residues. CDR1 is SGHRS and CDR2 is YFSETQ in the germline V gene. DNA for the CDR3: TGCGCCAGCAGCTTGGAAGCAGGACTAAATGAAAAACTGTTTTTT. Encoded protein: CASSLEAGLNEKLFF. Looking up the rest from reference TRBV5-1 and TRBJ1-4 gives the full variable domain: KAGVTQTPRYLIKTRGQQVTLSCSPISGHRSVSWYQQTPGQGLQFLFEYFSETQRNKGNFPGRFSGRQFSNSRSEMNVSTLELGDSALYLCASSLEAGLNEKLFFGSGTQLSVL.

CDR3 protein: CASSGRDRISSNYGYTF. CDR3 in DNA: TGTGCCAGCAGTGGCCGGGACAGGATATCTTCTAACTATGGCTACACCTTC. This sequence joins TRBV6-1 and TRBJ1-2; 8 positions agree with TRBD1. The CDR3 is 17 residues long. Germline V gene lookup returns CDR1 MNHNS and CDR2 SASEGT. V was clipped by 4 bases and J by 0 bases; unmatched bases: 10.

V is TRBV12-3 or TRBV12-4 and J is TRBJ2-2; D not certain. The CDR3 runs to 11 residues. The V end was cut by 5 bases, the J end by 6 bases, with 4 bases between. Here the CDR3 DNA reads TGTGCCAGCAGTAGCCCCGGGGAGCTGTTTTTT. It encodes CASSSPGELFF.

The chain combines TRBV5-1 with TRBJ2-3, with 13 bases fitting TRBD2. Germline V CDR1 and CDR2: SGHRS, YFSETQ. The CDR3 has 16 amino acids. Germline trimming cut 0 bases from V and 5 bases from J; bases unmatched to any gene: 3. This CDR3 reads CASSLEWTSGGDTQYF. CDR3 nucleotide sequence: TGCGCCAGCAGCTTGGAATGGACTAGCGGGGGAGATACGCAGTATTTT. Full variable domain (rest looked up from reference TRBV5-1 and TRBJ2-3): KAGVTQTPRYLIKTRGQQVTLSCSPISGHRSVSWYQQTPGQGLQFLFEYFSETQRNKGNFPGRFSGRQFSNSRSEMNVSTLELGDSALYLCASSLEWTSGGDTQYFGPGTRLTVL.

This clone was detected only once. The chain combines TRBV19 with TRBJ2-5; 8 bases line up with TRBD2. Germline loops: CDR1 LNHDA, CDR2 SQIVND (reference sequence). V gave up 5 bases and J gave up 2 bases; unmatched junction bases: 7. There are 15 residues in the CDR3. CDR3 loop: CASSLPGLGQETQYF. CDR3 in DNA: TGTGCCAGTAGTCTACCGGGACTAGGGCAAGAGACCCAGTACTTC. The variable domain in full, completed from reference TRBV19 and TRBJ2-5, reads DGGITQSPKYLFRKEGQNVTLSCEQNLNHDAMYWYRQDPGQGLRLIYYSQIVNDFQKGDIAEGYSVSREKKESFPLTVTSAQKNPTAFYLCASSLPGLGQETQYFGPGTRLLVL.